The next 26 T cell receptor beta chains were all read from a single sample in a study of blood T cell repertoires in COVID-19. Generated by immunoSEQ multiplex PCR, the TCRdb table keeps only in-frame clones and is missing some. Here the sample spans about 390,000 clones, approximately 87% being singletons. The sample comprised PBMCs or T cells enriched from blood (not recorded which). The receptors here all came from a woman aged 45-60 years who had recovered from COVID-19.

The V gene is TRBV11-2, the J gene TRBJ1-6, with 8 positions matching TRBD1. Germline V CDR1 and CDR2: SGHAT, FQNNGV. The V gene end was trimmed by 0 bases and the J gene end by 11 bases; junction bases not matched to a gene: 6. The CDR3 sequence is 15 residues long. The CDR3 here is CASSLEMTGVAPLHF. DNA for the CDR3: TGTGCCAGCAGCTTAGAGATGACAGGGGTTGCACCCCTCCACTTT.

The genes are TRBV18 and TRBJ2-1; TRBD2 aligns across 12 bases. This CDR3 spans 15 amino acids. CDR1 and CDR2 (germline): KGHSH, LQKENI. J was trimmed by 8 bases and V by 3 bases; bases with no gene match: 5. The CDR3 protein is CASSPTSGGVYEQFF. The CDR3 DNA reads as TGTGCCAGCTCACCGACTAGCGGGGGAGTTTATGAGCAGTTCTTC. The entire variable domain, with the rest obtained from reference TRBV18 and TRBJ2-1, is as follows: NAGVMQNPRHLVRRRGQEARLRCSPMKGHSHVYWYRQLPEEGLKFMVYLQKENIIDESGMPKERFSAEFPKEGPSILRIQQVVRGDSAAYFCASSPTSGGVYEQFFGPGTRLTVL.

The chain uses TRBV30 and TRBJ2-4, with D uncertain. This CDR3 contains 14 residues. Per germline, CDR1 GTSNPN and CDR2 SVGIG (reference sequence). Trimming stripped 1 base from V and 0 bases from J, with 7 bases between. The CDR3 region is CAWSELTAKNIQYF. CDR3 nucleotide sequence: TGTGCCTGGAGTGAACTCACAGCCAAAAACATTCAGTACTTC. Based on the CDR3 plus reference TRBV30 and TRBJ2-4, the full variable domain is SQTIHQWPATLVQPVGSPLSLECTVEGTSNPNLYWYRQAAGRGLQLLFYSVGIGQISSEVPQNLSASRPQDRQFILSSKKLLLSDSGFYLCAWSELTAKNIQYFGAGTRLSVL.

The V call is TRBV5-8, the J call TRBJ2-7; 12 bases match TRBD1. The CDR3 covers 15 residues. Germline loops: CDR1 SGHTS, CDR2 YDEGEE. With 3 bases clipped from V and 4 bases from J, the junction kept 5 bases outside the gene matches. CDR3 bases: TGTGCCAGCAGCTGGGGACAGGGGGCGCTTTACGAGCAGTACTTC. Residues: CASSWGQGALYEQYF.

The rearrangement links TRBV2 to TRBJ1-5; a weak D match, TRBD1 (6 bases). This CDR3 spans 19 amino acids. Germline V gene lookup returns CDR1 SNHLY and CDR2 FYNNEI. The ends were cut back, 0 bases at V and 0 bases at J, with 18 bases in the middle. CDR3 DNA sequence: TGTGCCAGCAGTGAAGCGCCCCGGGCAGGGGATTATAGCAATCAGCCCCAGCATTTT. This translates into CASSEAPRAGDYSNQPQHF.

The chain employs TRBV7-2 and TRBJ1-1; D remains unclear. The V gene lost 7 bases and the J gene lost 3 bases, with 15 bases spanning the gap. The germline gives CDR1 SGHTA, CDR2 FQGNSA. This CDR3 comprises 14 residues. CDR3 sequence (DNA): TGTGCCAGCACCCCTAGGAGAGGGTACACTGAAGCTTTCTTT. Protein: CASTPRRGYTEAFF.

The chain recombines TRBV28 with TRBJ2-7; the D gene is possibly TRBD1 (5 bases). Germline V gene sequence: CDR1 MDHEN, CDR2 SYDVKM. The CDR3 is 15 residues long. V was cut by 6 bases and J by 0 bases, with 15 bases left in between. Written as DNA, the CDR3 is TGTGCCAGCAGCTCAGAGACAGTTGGCTCCTACGAGCAGTACTTC. It specifies CASSSETVGSYEQYF. The whole variable domain, filled in from reference TRBV28 and TRBJ2-7, reads DVKVTQSSRYLVKRTGEKVFLECVQDMDHENMFWYRQDPGLGLRLIYFSYDVKMKEKGDIPEGYSVSREKKERFSLILESASTNQTSMYLCASSSETVGSYEQYFGPGTRLTVT.

This chain connects TRBV6-1 to TRBJ1-2; the match to TRBD1 covers 7 bases. V shed 3 bases, J shed 3 bases, and the junction held 7 bases outside the gene matches. CDR1 is MNHNS, CDR2 SASEGT, per germline. The CDR3 contains 15 residues. The CDR3 DNA reads TGTGCCAGCAGTGACACCCGGACAGGACACTATGGCTACACCTTC. Its translation: CASSDTRTGHYGYTF.

This clone was seen a single time. CDR3 in amino acids: CASSKTGGELSSYEQYF. As DNA, the CDR3 is TGCGCCAGCAGTAAAACAGGGGGCGAACTAAGCTCCTACGAGCAGTACTTC. The J gene is TRBJ2-7, the V gene TRBV5-1; the match to TRBD1 covers 9 bases. V trimming: 5 bases; J trimming: 0 bases; junction bases outside the gene matches: 12. Germline-derived CDR1 and CDR2 are SGHRS and YFSETQ. The CDR3 is 17 residues long.

The CDR3 reads CAIRDSTGFGYTF. The CDR3 DNA follows: TGTGCCATCAGAGACAGCACAGGGTTTGGCTACACCTTC. J is TRBJ1-2 and V is TRBV10-3; possible D gene TRBD1, 6 bases. This CDR3 contains 13 residues. Trimming cost V 6 bases and J 7 bases, with 15 bases left between them. In germline, CDR1 is ENHRY, CDR2 SYGVKD.

The chain has TRBV7-3 and TRBJ1-1; D ambiguous. Trimming left V 4 bases short and J 4 bases short, with 10 bases between. The CDR3 consists of 13 residues. Germline CDR1 SGHTA, CDR2 FQGTGA. In DNA form, the CDR3 reads TGTGCCAGCAGCTCGGACCGGGGCACTGAAGCTTTCTTT. Protein: CASSSDRGTEAFF.

The chain couples TRBV19 to TRBJ2-3; 9 bases match TRBD1. Germline V lookup: CDR1 LNHDA, CDR2 SQIVND (reference sequence). The trim removed 10 bases at V and 9 bases at J, leaving 11 bases unmatched. There are 13 residues in the CDR3. The CDR3 DNA reads TGTGCCACTAGGGACAGGGAGATAAGAACGCAGTATTTT. This encodes CATRDREIRTQYF.

This clone has just one count. The rearrangement joins TRBV19 to TRBJ1-1; D ambiguous. Between the trimmed V and J ends, which lost 4 bases and 5 bases, there was a span of 8 bases. The CDR3 length is 12 residues. The germline CDR1 and CDR2 sequences are LNHDA and SQIVND (reference sequence). CDR3 in amino acids: CASSRQFTEAFF. The DNA for the CDR3 is TGTGCCAGTAGTAGGCAGTTTACTGAAGCTTTCTTT.

This sequence joins TRBV5-1 and TRBJ1-1; weak D call: TRBD1 (6 bases). The CDR3 length is 14 residues. V was shortened by 4 bases and J by 6 bases, with 16 bases between the two germline ends. Germline V gene lookup returns CDR1 SGHRS and CDR2 YFSETQ. The CDR3 here is CASSLRQASPEAFF. The CDR3 region has the DNA TGCGCCAGCAGCCTCCGACAGGCATCCCCTGAAGCTTTCTTT.

CDR3 sequence reads: CASSLNPGQGYEQYF. As DNA, the CDR3 is TGTGCCAGCAGCTTAAACCCGGGACAGGGCTACGAGCAGTACTTC. This chain uses TRBV11-2 with TRBJ2-7; 9 nucleotides agree with TRBD1. The CDR3 loop spans 15 amino acids. Germline V gives CDR1 SGHAT, CDR2 FQNNGV. With V trimmed by 2 bases and J by 3 bases, 5 bases remained unmatched. Based on the CDR3 plus reference TRBV11-2 and TRBJ2-7, the full variable domain is EAGVAQSPRYKIIEKRQSVAFWCNPISGHATLYWYQQILGQGPKLLIQFQNNGVVDDSQLPKDRFSAERLKGVDSTLKIQPAKLEDSAVYLCASSLNPGQGYEQYFGPGTRLTVT.

The chain is built from TRBV6-4 and TRBJ2-3; TRBD2 agrees at 8 bases. The V and J ends lost 0 bases and 4 bases, in that order; junction bases with no gene match: 15. Germline V gene sequence: CDR1 MRHNA, CDR2 SNTAGT. The CDR3 extends over 19 amino acids. CDR3: CASSDSVPLTGGPPDTQYF. CDR3 in DNA: TGTGCCAGCAGTGACTCTGTTCCCTTAACGGGGGGGCCCCCAGATACGCAGTATTTT.

For the CDR3, the DNA is TGTGCCAGCAGCTTAGATGGGGGCTTGAACACTGAAGCTTTCTTT. Its protein product is CASSLDGGLNTEAFF. The chain employs TRBV7-2 and TRBJ1-1; TRBD1 might be the D (6 bases). The germline V and J ends were trimmed by 1 base and 0 bases, with 9 bases remaining between them. Germline V lookup: CDR1 SGHTA, CDR2 FQGNSA. The length of the CDR3 is 15 residues.

The chain links TRBV6-5 to TRBJ2-7, with 10 bases aligning to TRBD2. The CDR3 runs 16 residues. With 2 bases clipped from V and 5 bases from J, the junction kept 9 bases outside the gene matches. Germline loops: CDR1 MNHEY, CDR2 SVGAGI. The CDR3 DNA reads TGTGCCAGCAGTTACCAACCCGGGACTAGCGTCGACGAGCAGTACTTC. Amino acids: CASSYQPGTSVDEQYF.

The V call is TRBV19, the J call TRBJ1-1, with D unclear. Germline-derived CDR1 and CDR2 are LNHDA and SQIVND (reference sequence). The ends were cut back, 1 base at V and 5 bases at J, with 8 bases in the middle. The CDR3 is 13 amino acids. The CDR3 bases are TGTGCCAGTAGTATAGTTCTGAGTACTGAAGCTTTCTTT. This sequence encodes CASSIVLSTEAFF.

This chain uses TRBV29-1 with TRBJ1-4; no firm D call. Between the trimmed V and J ends, which lost 7 bases and 7 bases, there was a span of 13 bases. This CDR3 contains 12 residues. From germline, CDR1 is SQVTM and CDR2 ANQGSEA. The CDR3 region is CSALTQTEKLFF. The CDR3 coding sequence is TGCAGCGCCCTGACACAGACTGAAAAACTGTTTTTT.

The V gene is TRBV3-1 (or the pseudogene TRBV3-2), the J gene TRBJ2-1; D is possibly TRBD1 (5 bases). V was pared by 4 bases and J by 6 bases, with 10 bases between. CDR1 is LGHDT and CDR2 is YNNKEL in the germline V gene (reference sequence). This CDR3 comprises 13 residues. The CDR3 sequence is CASSRGQFNEQFF. In nucleotides, the CDR3 is TGTGCCAGCAGCCGTGGACAATTCAATGAGCAGTTCTTC.

The rearrangement joins TRBV7-9 to TRBJ2-1; D is possibly TRBD2 (7 bases). Germline assignment: CDR1 SEHNR and CDR2 FQNEAQ (reference sequence). The CDR3 spans 16 residues. V lost 11 bases and J lost 4, with 24 bases in between. CDR3 protein: CARPSSAGDIYNEQFF. The CDR3 DNA reads TGTGCCCGTCCTAGCAGTGCGGGGGACATATACAATGAGCAGTTCTTC.

V usage is TRBV7-3 and J usage is TRBJ1-1; D is unclear. V was shortened by 5 bases and J by 6 bases, with 13 bases between the two germline ends. Germline CDR1 is SGHTA and CDR2 is FQGTGA. The CDR3 contains 13 residues. The CDR3 here is CASSLVGLAEAFF. In DNA, the CDR3 is TGTGCCAGCAGCCTTGTTGGGCTGGCTGAAGCTTTCTTT.

This rearrangement joins TRBV6-2 or TRBV6-3 to TRBJ1-2, with D unresolved. The CDR3 totals 11 residues. Germline V gene data show CDR1 as MNHEY and CDR2 as SVGEGT. The ends were cut back, 5 bases at V and 4 bases at J, with 5 bases in the middle. CDR3 in DNA: TGTGCCAGCAGTGCCGGCTATGGCTACACCTTC. It codes for CASSAGYGYTF.

This clone appeared once. The V gene is TRBV13, the J gene TRBJ2-5; TRBD2 matches 13 bases. This CDR3 comprises 19 residues. The germline V gene has CDR1 PRHDT and CDR2 FYEKMQ (reference sequence). With V trimmed by 0 bases and J by 1 base, 8 bases remained unmatched. The CDR3 DNA sequence: TGTGCCAGCAGCTTAGGTGGTCGGACTAGCGGGGGATCCCAAGAGACCCAGTACTTC. Translating gives CASSLGGRTSGGSQETQYF. Based on the CDR3 plus reference TRBV13 and TRBJ2-5, the full variable domain is AAGVIQSPRHLIKEKRETATLKCYPIPRHDTVYWYQQGPGQDPQFLISFYEKMQSDKGSIPDRFSAQQFSDYHSELNMSSLELGDSALYFCASSLGGRTSGGSQETQYFGPGTRLLVL.

The V call is TRBV23-1, the J call TRBJ2-6; 8 bases are a match to TRBD1. TRBV23-1 is classed as an ORF, of uncertain function. CDR3 size: 17 residues. Trimming took 2 bases from V and 1 from J; bases not matched to a gene: 4. The CDR3 protein is CASSQRQGASGANVLTF. Written as DNA, the CDR3 is TGCGCCAGCAGTCAACGGCAGGGGGCTTCTGGGGCCAACGTCCTGACTTTC.